The 22 T cell receptor beta chains reported below all come from one sample, sequenced in a study of response to subunit inactivated influenza vaccine. A single record per CDR3 protein comes from TCRdb applying MiXCR to the RT-PCR reads. Among fewer than 700,000 distinct CDR3 sequences listed, 10% to 15% were seen once. The input for sequencing was PBMCs from blood, taken 35 to 45 days after vaccination. The receptors come from a man aged 45-60 years who received an inactivated influenza vaccine.

This clonotype was observed a handful of times. The rearrangement uses TRBV4-3 and TRBJ2-1, with D unclear. The germline CDR1 and CDR2 sequences are LGHNA and YSLEER. V lost 1 base, J lost 0 bases, and 13 bases lay in between. This CDR3 is 17 amino acids long. The CDR3 loop is CASSQGAVPDSYNEQFF. Here the CDR3 DNA reads TGCGCCAGCAGCCAAGGGGCCGTCCCAGACTCCTACAATGAGCAGTTCTTC.

There are a few counts of this clonotype. This chain joins TRBV10-3 and TRBJ1-3, with no clear D. This CDR3 region has 14 residues. Trimming took 6 bases from V and 0 from J, leaving 9 bases between them. Germline CDR1 ENHRY, CDR2 SYGVKD. The CDR3 is CAIRNMDSGNTIYF. The CDR3 DNA sequence: TGTGCCATCAGAAACATGGACTCTGGAAACACCATATATTTT.

This clonotype has a handful of counts. This chain connects TRBV12-3 or TRBV12-4 to TRBJ1-5, with a weak D call TRBD1 (5 bases). V was shortened by 5 bases and J by 5 bases, with 16 bases between the two germline ends. The length of the CDR3 is 15 residues. CDR3 region: CASSRGTLPDQPQHF. The CDR3 DNA is TGTGCCAGCAGTCGGGGGACCCTCCCGGATCAGCCCCAGCATTTT.

The chain carries TRBV10-3 and TRBJ2-7; D might be TRBD1 (6 bases). The CDR3 spans 15 residues. Looked up from germline, CDR1 is ENHRY and CDR2 is SYGVKD. Trimming shortened V by 0 bases and J by 4 bases, and 13 bases separated the two germline ends. This chain's CDR3 is CAISESGQSTYEQYF. In DNA, the CDR3 is TGTGCCATCAGTGAGTCCGGACAGTCCACATACGAGCAGTACTTC.

The V call is TRBV2, the J call TRBJ1-1; D gene unclear. The V gene lost 7 bases and the J gene lost 1 base, with 10 bases spanning the gap. This CDR3 has 13 amino acids. The V gene's germline CDR1 is SNHLY and CDR2 FYNNEI. For the CDR3, the DNA is TGTGCCAGCAAGATGGCCGAGAACACTGAAGCTTTCTTT. Its protein is CASKMAENTEAFF.

This chain links TRBV5-1 with TRBJ2-7, with 11 bases that match TRBD1. Per the germline V gene, CDR1 is SGHRS and CDR2 is YFSETQ. CDR3 length equals 14 residues. V dropped 7 bases and J dropped 4; count of bases not matched to a gene: 7. In nucleotides, the CDR3 is TGCGCCAGCGCAGTCGGGACAGGGGGTTACGAGCAGTACTTC. Encoded protein: CASAVGTGGYEQYF.

This clonotype was counted only a few times. This CDR3 is CASSSLVVGELFF. The CDR3 region has the DNA TGTGCCAGCAGTTCCTTAGTAGTCGGGGAGCTGTTTTTT. V is TRBV6-5 and J is TRBJ2-2; D unclear. V lost 4 bases, J lost 7 bases, and 10 bases lay in between. The germline V gene has CDR1 MNHEY and CDR2 SVGAGI. The CDR3 loop spans 13 amino acids.

The chain combines TRBV7-2 with TRBJ2-1; D might be TRBD1 (5 bases). The V end lost 6 bases, the J end lost 0 bases, and 12 bases lay between the germline ends. The germline V gene has CDR1 SGHTA and CDR2 FQGNSA. This CDR3 has 15 amino acids. As DNA, the CDR3 is TGTGCCAGCAGTCGACAGATGAGCTCCTACAATGAGCAGTTCTTC. Residues: CASSRQMSSYNEQFF.

This rearrangement joins TRBV10-3 to TRBJ1-2, with D maybe TRBD1 (5 bases). This CDR3 contains 14 residues. The V and J ends lost 3 bases and 0 bases respectively, with 8 bases between them. Germline CDR1 reads ENHRY; CDR2 reads SYGVKD. CDR3 amino acids: CAISERRANYGYTF. Here the CDR3 DNA reads TGTGCCATCAGTGAACGCAGGGCTAACTATGGCTACACCTTC.

This clonotype has a count of ten or more. The V and J genes are TRBV4-3 and TRBJ2-2, with 8 bases that match TRBD1. The CDR3 length is 17 residues. Trimming cost V 4 bases and J 5 bases; bases outside gene matches: 12. CDR1 is LGHNA, CDR2 YSLEER, per germline. CDR3 protein: CASSRSHRDRYTGELFF. CDR3 coding DNA: TGCGCCAGCAGCCGTAGTCACCGGGACAGGTATACCGGGGAGCTGTTTTTT.

This clonotype turned up a few times. The J gene is TRBJ2-5, the V gene TRBV5-1; 9 bases match TRBD1. Unmatched junction bases numbered 8, after V lost 1 base and J lost 4 bases. CDR1 and CDR2 from the germline V gene are SGHRS and YFSETQ. The CDR3 is 16 amino acids. CDR3 sequence (DNA): TGCGCCAGCAGCTTGTCCGACAGGGGGTTCTCAGAGACCCAGTACTTC. Amino acids: CASSLSDRGFSETQYF.

This clonotype was counted at least ten times. This rearrangement joins TRBV20-1 to TRBJ1-6; possible D gene TRBD1, 5 bases. Germline V lookup: CDR1 DFQATT, CDR2 SNEGSKA (reference sequence). The germline V and J ends were trimmed by 0 bases and 8 bases, with 20 bases remaining between them. The CDR3 loop spans 17 amino acids. The CDR3 is CSARDGKKQAGDSPLHF. The CDR3, as DNA: TGCAGTGCTAGAGATGGGAAAAAGCAGGCGGGGGATTCACCCCTCCACTTT.

This clonotype was recorded at least ten times. This chain joins TRBV7-9 and TRBJ2-7; D gene ambiguous. The CDR3 runs 11 residues. Trimming shortened V by 6 bases and J by 3 bases, and 6 bases separated the two germline ends. Germline lookup yields CDR1 SEHNR and CDR2 FQNEAQ (reference sequence). CDR3 sequence reads: CASSGSYEQYF. CDR3 in DNA: TGTGCCAGCAGTGGCAGCTACGAGCAGTACTTC.

The table lists this clonotype with many counts. The rearrangement links TRBV6-5 to TRBJ2-7; D not certain. Trimming took 3 bases from V and 2 from J, leaving 14 bases between them. The germline CDR1 and CDR2 sequences are MNHEY and SVGAGI. The CDR3 covers 15 residues. The CDR3 here is CASSYGSPRTYEQYF. CDR3 coding DNA: TGTGCCAGCAGTTATGGTTCGCCCCGAACCTACGAGCAGTACTTC.

This clonotype showed up just a few times. The J gene is TRBJ1-6, the V gene TRBV2, with TRBD1 matching over 9 bases. Germline V gives CDR1 SNHLY, CDR2 FYNNEI. This CDR3 has 15 amino acids. V shed 6 bases and J 7 bases; nucleotides not matched to a gene: 7. In DNA, the CDR3 is TGTGCCAGCAGGGTGCCCGGGACAGGGAATTCACCCCTCCACTTT. Amino acids: CASRVPGTGNSPLHF.

The sample holds many counts of this clonotype. The CDR3 DNA follows: TGCAGCGTTGAGGGACTAGCGTTGGGTGGGGAGCTGTTTTTT. Protein sequence: CSVEGLALGGELFF. The V gene is TRBV29-1, the J gene TRBJ2-2; 10 bases agree with TRBD2. This CDR3 region has 14 residues. In germline, CDR1 is SQVTM, CDR2 ANQGSEA. V dropped 3 bases and J dropped 8; count of bases not matched to a gene: 6.

V and J are TRBV7-2 and TRBJ1-3, with 7 bases identical to TRBD1. The length of the CDR3 is 16 residues. CDR1 SGHTA and CDR2 FQGNSA come from the germline V gene. With V trimmed by 3 bases and J by 4 bases, 9 bases remained unmatched. The CDR3 DNA reads TGTGCCAGCAGCTTGCGACAGGGCTCATCCGGAAACACCATATATTTT. It codes for CASSLRQGSSGNTIYF.

This clonotype has a handful of counts. The chain is built from TRBV24-1 and TRBJ2-5; weak D call: TRBD1 (6 bases). Trimming left V 1 base short and J 5 bases short, with 13 bases between. The CDR3 is 15 amino acids. The germline V gene encodes CDR1 KGHDR and CDR2 SFDVKD. CDR3 protein: CATSDLPGRGETQYF. Here the CDR3 DNA reads TGTGCCACCAGTGATTTACCGGGCAGGGGTGAGACCCAGTACTTC.

This clonotype was detected only a few times. V gene TRBV15 combines with J gene TRBJ2-3, with TRBD2 matching 7 bases. The V and J ends lost 3 bases and 5 bases, in that order; junction bases with no gene match: 5. Germline CDR1 and CDR2: LNHNV and YYDKDF (reference sequence). This CDR3 is 14 amino acids long. The CDR3 bases are TGTGCCACCAGCAGCCAGCGGGGTATAGATACGCAGTATTTT. Translated, it gives CATSSQRGIDTQYF.

The sample holds many counts of this clonotype. This chain joins TRBV20-1 and TRBJ2-5; the D gene is possibly TRBD2 (5 bases). V gave up 6 bases and J gave up 1 base, with 15 bases separating them. CDR1 and CDR2 from the germline V gene are DFQATT and SNEGSKA (reference sequence). The CDR3 has 14 residues. The CDR3 protein is CSAHRLEAQETQYF. CDR3 in DNA: TGCAGTGCCCATCGATTGGAGGCCCAAGAGACCCAGTACTTC.

This chain joins TRBV20-1 and TRBJ2-7; D may be TRBD2 (6 bases). V was pared by 0 bases and J by 4 bases, with 19 bases between. In germline, CDR1 is DFQATT, CDR2 SNEGSKA (reference sequence). The CDR3 runs to 16 residues. CDR3 DNA: TGCAGTGCTAGAGATCAGTTCGGGGGAAACGCGTACGAGCAGTACTTC. Amino acid sequence: CSARDQFGGNAYEQYF.

This clonotype was counted only a few times. The chain carries TRBV5-1 and TRBJ1-3; weak D call: TRBD1 (5 bases). This CDR3 comprises 15 residues. V lost 4 bases and J lost 0, with 11 bases in between. CDR1 SGHRS and CDR2 YFSETQ come from the germline V gene. CDR3 nucleotide sequence: TGCGCCAGCAGCGTGGGACGGAGCTCTGGAAACACCATATATTTT. It translates to CASSVGRSSGNTIYF.